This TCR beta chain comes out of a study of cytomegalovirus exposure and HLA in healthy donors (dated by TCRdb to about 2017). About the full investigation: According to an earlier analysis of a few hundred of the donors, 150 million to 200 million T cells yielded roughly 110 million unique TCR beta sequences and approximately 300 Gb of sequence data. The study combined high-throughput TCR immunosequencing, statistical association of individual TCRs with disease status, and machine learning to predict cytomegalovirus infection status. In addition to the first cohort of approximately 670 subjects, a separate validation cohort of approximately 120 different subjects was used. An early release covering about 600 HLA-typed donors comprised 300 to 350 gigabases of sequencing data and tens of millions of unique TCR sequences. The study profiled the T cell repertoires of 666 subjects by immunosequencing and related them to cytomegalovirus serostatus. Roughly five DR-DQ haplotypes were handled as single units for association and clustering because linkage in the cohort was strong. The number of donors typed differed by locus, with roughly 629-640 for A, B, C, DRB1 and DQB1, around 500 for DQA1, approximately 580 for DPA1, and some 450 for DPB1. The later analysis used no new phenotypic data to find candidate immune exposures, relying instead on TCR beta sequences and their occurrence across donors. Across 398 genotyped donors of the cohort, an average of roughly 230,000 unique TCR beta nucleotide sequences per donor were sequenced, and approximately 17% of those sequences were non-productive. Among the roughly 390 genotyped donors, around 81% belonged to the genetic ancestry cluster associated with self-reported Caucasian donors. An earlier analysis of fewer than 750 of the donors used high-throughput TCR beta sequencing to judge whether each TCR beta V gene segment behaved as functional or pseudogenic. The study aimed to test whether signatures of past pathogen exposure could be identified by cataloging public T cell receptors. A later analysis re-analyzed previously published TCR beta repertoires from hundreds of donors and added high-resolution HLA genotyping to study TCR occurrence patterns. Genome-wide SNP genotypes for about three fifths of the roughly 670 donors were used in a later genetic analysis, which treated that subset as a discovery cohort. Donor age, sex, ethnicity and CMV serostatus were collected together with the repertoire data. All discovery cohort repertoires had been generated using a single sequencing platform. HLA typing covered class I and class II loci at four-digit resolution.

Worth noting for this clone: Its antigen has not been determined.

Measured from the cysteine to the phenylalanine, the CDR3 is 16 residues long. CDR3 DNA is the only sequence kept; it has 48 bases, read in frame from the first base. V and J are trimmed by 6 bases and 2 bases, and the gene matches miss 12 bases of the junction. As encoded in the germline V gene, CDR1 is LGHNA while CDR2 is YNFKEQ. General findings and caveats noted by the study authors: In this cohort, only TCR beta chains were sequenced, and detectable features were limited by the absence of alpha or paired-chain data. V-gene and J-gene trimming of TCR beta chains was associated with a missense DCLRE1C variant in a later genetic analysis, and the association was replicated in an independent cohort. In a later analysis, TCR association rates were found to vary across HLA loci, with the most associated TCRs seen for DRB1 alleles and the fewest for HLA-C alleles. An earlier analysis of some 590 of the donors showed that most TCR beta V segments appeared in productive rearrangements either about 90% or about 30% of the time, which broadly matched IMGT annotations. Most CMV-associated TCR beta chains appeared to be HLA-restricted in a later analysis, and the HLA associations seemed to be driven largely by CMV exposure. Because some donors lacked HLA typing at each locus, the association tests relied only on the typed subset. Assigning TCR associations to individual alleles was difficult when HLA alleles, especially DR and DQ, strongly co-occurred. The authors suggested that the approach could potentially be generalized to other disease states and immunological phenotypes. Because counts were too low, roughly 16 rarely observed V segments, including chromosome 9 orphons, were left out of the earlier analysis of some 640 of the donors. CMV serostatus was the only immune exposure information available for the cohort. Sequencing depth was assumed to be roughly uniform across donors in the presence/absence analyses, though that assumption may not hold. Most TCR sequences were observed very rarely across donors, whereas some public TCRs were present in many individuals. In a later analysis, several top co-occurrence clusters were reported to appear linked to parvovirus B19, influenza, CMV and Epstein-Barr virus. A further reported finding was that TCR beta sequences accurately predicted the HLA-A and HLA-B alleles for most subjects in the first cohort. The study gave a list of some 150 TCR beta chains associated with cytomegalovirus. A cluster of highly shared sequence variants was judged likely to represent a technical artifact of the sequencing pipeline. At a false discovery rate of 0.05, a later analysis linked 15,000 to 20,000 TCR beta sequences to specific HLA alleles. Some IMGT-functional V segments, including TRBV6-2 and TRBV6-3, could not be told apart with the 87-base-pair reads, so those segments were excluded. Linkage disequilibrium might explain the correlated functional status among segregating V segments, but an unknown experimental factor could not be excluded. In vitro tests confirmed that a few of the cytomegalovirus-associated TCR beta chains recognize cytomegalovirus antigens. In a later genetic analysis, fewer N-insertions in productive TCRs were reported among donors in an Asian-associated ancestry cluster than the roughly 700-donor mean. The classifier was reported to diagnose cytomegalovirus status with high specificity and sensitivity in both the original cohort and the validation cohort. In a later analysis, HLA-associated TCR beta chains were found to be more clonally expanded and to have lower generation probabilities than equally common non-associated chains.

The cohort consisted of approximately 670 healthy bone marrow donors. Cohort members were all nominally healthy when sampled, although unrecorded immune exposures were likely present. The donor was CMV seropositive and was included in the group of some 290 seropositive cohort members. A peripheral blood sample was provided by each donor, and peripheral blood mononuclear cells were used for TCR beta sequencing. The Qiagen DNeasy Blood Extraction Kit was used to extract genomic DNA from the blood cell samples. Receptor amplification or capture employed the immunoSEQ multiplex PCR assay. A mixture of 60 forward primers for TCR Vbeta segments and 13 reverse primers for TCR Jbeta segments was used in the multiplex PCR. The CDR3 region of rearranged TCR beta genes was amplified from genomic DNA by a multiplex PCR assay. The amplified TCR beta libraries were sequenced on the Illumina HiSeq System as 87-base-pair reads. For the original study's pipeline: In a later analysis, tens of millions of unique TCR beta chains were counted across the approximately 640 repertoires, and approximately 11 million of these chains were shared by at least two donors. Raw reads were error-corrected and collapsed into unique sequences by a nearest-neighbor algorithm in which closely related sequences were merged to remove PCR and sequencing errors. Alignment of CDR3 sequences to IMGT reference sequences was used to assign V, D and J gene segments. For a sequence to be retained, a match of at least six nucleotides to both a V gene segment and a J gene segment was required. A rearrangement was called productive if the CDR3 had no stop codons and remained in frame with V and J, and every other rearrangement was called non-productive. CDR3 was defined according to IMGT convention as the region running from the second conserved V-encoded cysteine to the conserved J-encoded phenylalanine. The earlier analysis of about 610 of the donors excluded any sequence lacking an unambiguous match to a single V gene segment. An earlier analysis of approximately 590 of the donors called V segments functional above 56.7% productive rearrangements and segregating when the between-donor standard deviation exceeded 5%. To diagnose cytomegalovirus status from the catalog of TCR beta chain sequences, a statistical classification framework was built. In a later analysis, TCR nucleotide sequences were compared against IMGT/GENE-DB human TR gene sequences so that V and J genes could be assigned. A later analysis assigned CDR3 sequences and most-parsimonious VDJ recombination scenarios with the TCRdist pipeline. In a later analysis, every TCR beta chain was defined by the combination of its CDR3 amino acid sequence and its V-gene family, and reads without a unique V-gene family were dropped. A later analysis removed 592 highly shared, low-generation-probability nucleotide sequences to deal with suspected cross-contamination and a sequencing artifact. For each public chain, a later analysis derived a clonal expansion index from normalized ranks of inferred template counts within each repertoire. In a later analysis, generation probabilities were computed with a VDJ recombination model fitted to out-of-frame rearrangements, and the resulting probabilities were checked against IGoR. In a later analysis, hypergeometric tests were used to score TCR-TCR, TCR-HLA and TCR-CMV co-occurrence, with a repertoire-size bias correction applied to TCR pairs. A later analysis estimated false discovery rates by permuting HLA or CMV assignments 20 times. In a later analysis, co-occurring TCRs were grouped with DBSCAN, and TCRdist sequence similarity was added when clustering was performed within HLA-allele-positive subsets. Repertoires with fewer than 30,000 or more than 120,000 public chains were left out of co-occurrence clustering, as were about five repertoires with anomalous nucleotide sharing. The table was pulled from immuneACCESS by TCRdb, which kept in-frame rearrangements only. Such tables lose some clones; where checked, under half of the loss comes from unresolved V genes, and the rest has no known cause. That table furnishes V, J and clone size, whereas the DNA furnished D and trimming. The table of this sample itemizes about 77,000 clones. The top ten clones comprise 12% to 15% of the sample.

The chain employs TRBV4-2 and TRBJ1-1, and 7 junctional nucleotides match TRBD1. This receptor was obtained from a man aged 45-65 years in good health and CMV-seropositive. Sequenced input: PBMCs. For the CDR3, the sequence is CASSPSLGQLNTEAFF. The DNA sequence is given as TGTGCCAGCAGTCCAAGTTTGGGACAGTTAAACACTGAAGCTTTCTTT.